A single sample is the source of the 25 T cell receptor beta chains below, sequenced in a study of blood T cell repertoires in COVID-19. Method: immunoSEQ multiplex PCR; TCRdb's copy keeps in-frame clones and lacks some. Here the sample spans roughly 250,000 clones, roughly 91% being singletons. Sequencing was done on a sample of PBMCs or T cells enriched from blood (not recorded which). All receptors come from a woman aged 40 to 55 with acute COVID-19.

This clone was detected only once. CDR3 coding DNA: TGTGCCAGCAGTGTCGGGAGCTATGGCTACACCTTC. Its translation is CASSVGSYGYTF. The chain recombines TRBV28 with TRBJ1-2; D uncertain. Germline V gene lookup returns CDR1 MDHEN and CDR2 SYDVKM. CDR3 length equals 12 residues. Trimming pared 5 bases from V and 4 bases from J, leaving 8 bases between.

The V gene is TRBV24-1, the J gene TRBJ1-2; a possible D gene is TRBD1 (5 bases). CDR3 length: 13 amino acids. Germline V CDR1 and CDR2: KGHDR, SFDVKD. Between the trimmed V and J ends, which lost 4 bases and 3 bases, there was a span of 8 bases. The CDR3 DNA reads TGTGCCACCAGTGACCGGGGGGACTATGGCTACACCTTC. It encodes CATSDRGDYGYTF.

This sequence joins TRBV7-9 and TRBJ1-4; TRBD1 matches 7 bases. This CDR3 has 14 residues. The V segment lost 5 bases and the J segment 1 base; nucleotides outside the gene matches: 1. Germline assignment: CDR1 SEHNR and CDR2 FQNEAQ (reference sequence). CDR3 sequence reads: CASSRTGTNEKLFF. In DNA form, the CDR3 reads TGTGCCAGCAGCCGGACAGGAACTAATGAAAAACTGTTTTTT.

The rearrangement uses TRBV7-3 and TRBJ2-5; no clear D gene. Trimming cost V 3 bases and J 4 bases, with 3 bases left between them. Germline assignment: CDR1 SGHTA and CDR2 FQGTGA. The CDR3 has 11 amino acids. The CDR3 sequence is CASSFGETQYF. The CDR3 DNA reads as TGTGCCAGCAGCTTCGGAGAGACCCAGTACTTC.

The chain joins TRBV4-3 to TRBJ2-4; D may be TRBD2 (6 bases). The CDR3 covers 16 residues. Germline V lookup: CDR1 LGHNA, CDR2 YSLEER. V lost 0 bases, J lost 2 bases, and 11 bases lay in between. This CDR3 reads CASSQDYAGTKNIQYF. CDR3 bases: TGCGCCAGCAGCCAAGATTATGCGGGGACCAAAAACATTCAGTACTTC.

The chain carries TRBV6-5 and TRBJ2-3; 7 bases line up with TRBD2. CDR3 size: 15 residues. V lost 2 bases to trimming and J lost 2 bases; unmatched junction nucleotides: 4. The V gene's germline CDR1 is MNHEY and CDR2 SVGAGI. The CDR3 DNA reads as TGTGCCAGCAGTTACGTTAGCGGGTACACAGATACGCAGTATTTT. Amino acid sequence: CASSYVSGYTDTQYF.

The chain combines TRBV7-4 with TRBJ2-7; TRBD1 aligns across 9 bases. The CDR3 is 14 amino acids. The V gene's germline CDR1 is SGHVT and CDR2 SQSDAQ. The ends lost 2 bases at V and 4 bases at J; junction bases unmatched: 3. The CDR3 region is CASSLRDRVYEQYF. The CDR3 nucleotides read TGTGCCAGCAGCTTAAGGGACAGGGTTTACGAGCAGTACTTC.

CDR3 in amino acids: CASSRLGQGNGTEAFF. The CDR3 DNA reads as TGTGCCAGCAGCCGGCTAGGACAGGGGAATGGCACTGAAGCTTTCTTT. The chain couples TRBV4-2 to TRBJ1-1; the match to TRBD1 covers 9 bases. CDR1 is LGHNA, CDR2 YNFKEQ, per germline. With V trimmed by 4 bases and J by 4 bases, 10 bases remained unmatched. The CDR3 contains 16 residues.

In DNA, the CDR3 is TGTGCCAGCAGTCGCCTAGCGGGGGAGCCAGATACGCAGTATTTT. Its protein product is CASSRLAGEPDTQYF. The V and J genes are TRBV6-5 and TRBJ2-3, with 10 bases matching TRBD2. The V segment lost 5 bases and the J segment 4 bases; nucleotides outside the gene matches: 6. Germline values: CDR1 MNHEY, CDR2 SVGAGI. This CDR3 is built from 15 residues.

The chain combines TRBV18 with TRBJ1-3, with D unclear. V lost 6 bases, J lost 7 bases, and 10 bases lay in between. In germline, CDR1 is KGHSH, CDR2 LQKENI. The CDR3 runs 12 residues. The CDR3 DNA reads as TGTGCCAGCTCGCGAGACTCCAACACCATATATTTT. It encodes CASSRDSNTIYF.

J is TRBJ1-4 and V is TRBV7-8; possibly TRBD1 for D (5 bases). Germline V gene lookup returns CDR1 SGHVS and CDR2 FQNEAQ. The CDR3 has 15 residues. Trimming cost V 1 base and J 3 bases, with 9 bases left between them. Written as DNA, the CDR3 is TGTGCCAGCAGCTTAGAGGGGTTTGCTAATGAAAAACTGTTTTTT. Encoded protein: CASSLEGFANEKLFF.

The rearrangement joins TRBV9 to TRBJ2-7; TRBD2 is a possible D gene (5 bases). This CDR3 comprises 14 residues. The germline V and J ends were trimmed by 2 bases and 0 bases, with 9 bases remaining between them. CDR1 and CDR2 (germline): SGDLS, YYNGEE. CDR3 region: CASSVDSNSYEQYF. CDR3 in DNA: TGTGCCAGCAGCGTGGACTCAAACTCCTACGAGCAGTACTTC. The variable domain in full, with the rest retrieved from reference TRBV9 and TRBJ2-7, is DSGVTQTPKHLITATGQRVTLRCSPRSGDLSVYWYQQSLDQGLQFLIQYYNGEERAKGNILERFSAQQFPDLHSELNLSSLELGDSALYFCASSVDSNSYEQYFGPGTRLTVT.

The rearrangement uses TRBV5-1 and TRBJ1-3; D is uncertain. The CDR3 is 15 residues long. Looked up from germline, CDR1 is SGHRS and CDR2 is YFSETQ. With 0 bases removed from V and 0 bases from J, the gap between germline ends came to 7 bases. The CDR3 nucleotides read TGCGCCAGCAGCTTGGGGGGAGGCTCTGGAAACACCATATATTTT. This codes for CASSLGGGSGNTIYF.

In this sample, this clone turned up once. The chain employs TRBV3-1 (or the pseudogene TRBV3-2) and TRBJ2-3, with 11 nucleotides matching TRBD2. Germline CDR1 and CDR2: LGHDT and YNNKEL (reference sequence). Losses at the gene ends were 4 bases for V and 5 bases for J; bases not matched to a gene: 5. There are 15 residues in the CDR3. CDR3 sequence (DNA): TGTGCCAGCAGCCCCGGGACTAGCGGAGTAGATACGCAGTATTTT. Amino acids: CASSPGTSGVDTQYF.

This chain connects TRBV20-1 to TRBJ2-7; D is uncertain. V was clipped by 3 bases and J by 0 bases, with 12 bases between them. The germline V gene has CDR1 DFQATT and CDR2 SNEGSKA (reference sequence). The CDR3 is made up of 14 amino acids. This CDR3 is CSASPPSLSYEQYF. The CDR3 DNA follows: TGCAGTGCTAGTCCCCCTTCACTCTCCTACGAGCAGTACTTC.

The V gene is TRBV6-4, the J gene TRBJ1-4, with D maybe TRBD1 (5 bases). The CDR3 spans 17 residues. Trimming pared 2 bases from V and 0 bases from J, leaving 13 bases between. The germline CDR1 and CDR2 sequences are MRHNA and SNTAGT. CDR3 loop: CASSDLLGDPTNEKLFF. In DNA form, the CDR3 reads TGTGCCAGCAGTGACCTTCTAGGGGATCCAACTAATGAAAAACTGTTTTTT.

A single count supports this clone. Other nucleotide sequences in the sample specify the same CDR3. This chain connects TRBV19 to TRBJ1-1; D not resolved. The ends were cut back, 3 bases at V and 1 base at J, with 6 bases in the middle. The CDR3 length is 13 residues. CDR1 and CDR2 from the germline V gene are LNHDA and SQIVND (reference sequence). The CDR3: CASSIARNTEAFF. The CDR3 nucleotides read TGTGCCAGTAGTATTGCGAGGAACACTGAAGCTTTCTTT. Using reference TRBV19 and TRBJ1-1 for the parts outside the CDR3, the full variable domain is DGGITQSPKYLFRKEGQNVTLSCEQNLNHDAMYWYRQDPGQGLRLIYYSQIVNDFQKGDIAEGYSVSREKKESFPLTVTSAQKNPTAFYLCASSIARNTEAFFGQGTRLTVV.

The chain carries TRBV19 and TRBJ1-5; 7 nucleotides agree with TRBD1. Losses at the gene ends were 6 bases for V and 3 bases for J; bases not matched to a gene: 5. This CDR3 contains 14 residues. Germline V gives CDR1 LNHDA, CDR2 SQIVND (reference sequence). The CDR3 DNA is TGTGCCAGTAGGGCCAGGGGGAACAATCAGCCCCAGCATTTT. Protein: CASRARGNNQPQHF.

The V gene is TRBV5-1, the J gene TRBJ1-2, with 9 positions matching TRBD1. The CDR3 runs 14 residues. The V segment lost 4 bases and the J segment 4 bases; nucleotides outside the gene matches: 5. From germline, CDR1 is SGHRS and CDR2 YFSETQ. CDR3 in amino acids: CASSAGQGTYGYTF. CDR3 sequence (DNA): TGCGCCAGCAGCGCGGGACAGGGTACCTATGGCTACACCTTC.

V and J are TRBV19 and TRBJ2-7, with D maybe TRBD2 (6 bases). Trimming left V 4 bases short and J 4 bases short, with 17 bases between. CDR1 and CDR2 (germline): LNHDA, SQIVND (reference sequence). The CDR3 is 15 amino acids. The CDR3 is CASSTPTGTVYEQYF. The CDR3 nucleotides read TGTGCCAGTAGTACCCCAACCGGGACTGTGTACGAGCAGTACTTC.

V and J are TRBV4-2 and TRBJ2-3; 10 bases map to TRBD2. This CDR3 has 17 residues. Looked up from germline, CDR1 is LGHNA and CDR2 is YNFKEQ. J gave up 5 bases and V 3 bases, and 11 bases lay outside the gene matches. This CDR3 reads CASSHQAASGGIDTQYF. The CDR3, as DNA: TGTGCCAGCAGCCACCAAGCGGCTAGCGGGGGTATAGATACGCAGTATTTT.

This clone was observed once. This chain uses TRBV19 with TRBJ2-2; TRBD2 matches 10 bases. From germline, CDR1 is LNHDA and CDR2 SQIVND (reference sequence). The CDR3 extends over 14 amino acids. V dropped 11 bases and J dropped 5; count of bases not matched to a gene: 8. The CDR3 spells CASSGRARTGELFF. As DNA, the CDR3 is TGTGCCTCGAGCGGGAGGGCCAGAACCGGGGAGCTGTTTTTT. The full variable domain, with the rest looked up from reference TRBV19 and TRBJ2-2, is DGGITQSPKYLFRKEGQNVTLSCEQNLNHDAMYWYRQDPGQGLRLIYYSQIVNDFQKGDIAEGYSVSREKKESFPLTVTSAQKNPTAFYLCASSGRARTGELFFGEGSRLTVL.

The V gene is TRBV5-6, the J gene TRBJ2-2; D is uncertain. The CDR3 is 15 amino acids. CDR1 is SGHDT and CDR2 is YYEEEE in the germline V gene. Trimming took off 0 bases at V and 6 bases at J, with 12 bases between the two ends. In nucleotides, the CDR3 is TGTGCCAGCAGCTTGGACTATTCTCGCGCCGGGGAGCTGTTTTTT. Its translation: CASSLDYSRAGELFF.

V gene TRBV27 combines with J gene TRBJ1-5, with D possibly TRBD1 on 5 matching bases. CDR3 length equals 14 residues. From germline, CDR1 is MNHEY and CDR2 SMNVEV (reference sequence). The V and J ends lost 3 bases and 1 base respectively, with 7 bases between them. The CDR3 nucleotides read TGTGCCAGCAGTTTGAGACAGAGCAATCAGCCCCAGCATTTT. It translates to CASSLRQSNQPQHF.

The rearrangement joins TRBV30 to TRBJ1-5, with D possibly matching TRBD1 (6 bases). The CDR3 is made up of 15 amino acids. Per germline, CDR1 GTSNPN and CDR2 SVGIG (reference sequence). The V end was cut by 0 bases, the J end by 10 bases, with 19 bases between. CDR3 DNA: TGTGCCTGGAGTGTTAGGACAGCCGGGGATCGACCCCAGCATTTT. Translation: CAWSVRTAGDRPQHF.